A single sample gave rise to the 28 T cell receptor beta chains below, sequenced in a study of beta chain features in type 1 diabetes. Since all of the isolated RNA was reverse transcribed, expressed TCRB transcripts were what got sequenced. The repertoire was sequenced with immunoSEQ multiplex PCR; TCRdb's copy has only in-frame clones and lacks some. The data show a few hundred thousand clones, with 15% to 20% seen just once and approximately 0.086% held by the top ten. For these receptors, no antigen is known. General study results and limits: Type 1 diabetes patients had moderately but significantly shorter TCRB CDR3s in all four CD4+ subsets.

The sample consisted of naive CD4+ T cells from blood. All receptors derive from a man aged 25-40 years with type 1 diabetes.

This clone was counted between two and nine times. This sequence joins TRBV7-2 and TRBJ2-7; tentative D call: TRBD1 (6 bases). The V end was cut by 0 bases, the J end by 3 bases, with 12 bases between. The CDR3 loop spans 15 amino acids. CDR1 SGHTA and CDR2 FQGNSA come from the germline V gene. Written as DNA, the CDR3 is TGTGCCAGCAGCTTAGCTGGGCAGGGGAACTACGAGCAGTACTTC. It specifies CASSLAGQGNYEQYF.

The V call is TRBV7-9, the J call TRBJ2-6, with TRBD2 identical over 13 bases. This CDR3 contains 18 residues. With V trimmed by 5 bases and J by 2 bases, 6 bases remained unmatched. Germline V gives CDR1 SEHNR, CDR2 FQNEAQ (reference sequence). The CDR3 sequence is CASSLGTSGTPGANVLTF. CDR3 DNA: TGTGCCAGCAGCCTCGGGACTAGCGGGACCCCTGGGGCCAACGTCCTGACTTTC. Full variable domain (rest looked up from reference TRBV7-9 and TRBJ2-6): DTGVSQNPRHKITKRGQNVTFRCDPISEHNRLYWYRQTLGQGPEFLTYFQNEAQLEKSRLLSDRFSAERPKGSFSTLEIQRTEQGDSAMYLCASSLGTSGTPGANVLTFGAGSRLTVL.

This clone was counted between two and nine times. The chain carries TRBV28 and TRBJ2-1, with 7 bases lining up with TRBD2. Per germline, CDR1 MDHEN and CDR2 SYDVKM. The trim removed 2 bases at V and 5 bases at J, leaving 9 bases unmatched. The CDR3 is 16 amino acids. The CDR3, as DNA: TGTGCCAGCAGTTTAGCTGGGCTAGCGGACAACAATGAGCAGTTCTTC. Protein product: CASSLAGLADNNEQFF.

In its sample, this clone was seen a few times. This chain uses TRBV19 with TRBJ2-6; D is unclear. CDR1 is LNHDA and CDR2 is SQIVND in the germline V gene (reference sequence). V was pared by 1 base and J by 10 bases, with 5 bases between. This CDR3 spans 12 amino acids. The CDR3 bases are TGTGCCAGTAGTATAGGGGGAAACGTCCTGACTTTC. It yields the protein CASSIGGNVLTF.

This chain links TRBV11-2 with TRBJ2-1, with no clear D. This CDR3 has 14 amino acids. The V end was cut by 3 bases, the J end by 5 bases, with 11 bases between. CDR1 SGHAT and CDR2 FQNNGV come from the germline V gene. The CDR3 DNA reads TGTGCCAGCAGCTTTAGACGAGGCCACAATGAGCAGTTCTTC. Translated: CASSFRRGHNEQFF.

This chain uses TRBV29-1 with TRBJ1-3; the match to TRBD1 covers 7 bases. Germline CDR1 reads SQVTM; CDR2 reads ANQGSEA. This CDR3 comprises 12 residues. V trimming: 7 bases; J trimming: 4 bases; junction bases outside the gene matches: 4. CDR3 sequence reads: CSARDRGNTIYF. The CDR3 nucleotides read TGCAGCGCCCGGGACAGAGGAAACACCATATATTTT. Filled out from reference TRBV29-1 and TRBJ1-3, the complete variable domain reads SAVISQKPSRDICQRGTSLTIQCQVDSQVTMMFWYRQQPGQSLTLIATANQGSEATYESGFVIDKFPISRPNLTFSTLTVSNMSPEDSSIYLCSARDRGNTIYFGEGSWLTVV.

The gene calls are TRBV6-5 and TRBJ2-6; no definite D call. V gave up 6 bases and J gave up 2 bases, with 5 bases separating them. CDR3 size: 13 residues. Germline CDR1 MNHEY, CDR2 SVGAGI. In DNA, the CDR3 is TGTGCCAGCAGCCTAACTGGGGCCAACGTCCTGACTTTC. It yields the protein CASSLTGANVLTF.

V is TRBV27 and J is TRBJ2-3; no clear D. CDR3 size: 13 residues. Germline V gene lookup returns CDR1 MNHEY and CDR2 SMNVEV (reference sequence). V was trimmed by 7 bases and J by 1 base, leaving 9 bases between them. CDR3: CASILAGTDTQYF. DNA for the CDR3: TGTGCCAGCATCCTCGCAGGCACAGATACGCAGTATTTT.

This clone has only a few counts. The chain employs TRBV30 and TRBJ2-3, with D uncertain. Germline V gene data show CDR1 as GTSNPN and CDR2 as SVGIG (reference sequence). V lost 0 bases to trimming and J lost 1 base, with 11 bases between them. There are 15 residues in the CDR3. For the CDR3, the DNA is TGTGCCTGGAGTGTGGGTAGTAGTGGCACAGATACGCAGTATTTT. It specifies CAWSVGSSGTDTQYF.

The genes are TRBV7-2 and TRBJ2-1; D not resolved. The ends were cut back, 3 bases at V and 5 bases at J, with 8 bases in the middle. This CDR3 spans 13 amino acids. CDR1 is SGHTA, CDR2 FQGNSA, per germline. In DNA, the CDR3 is TGTGCCAGCAGCTTCTCTAGGGACAATGAGCAGTTCTTC. Its translation: CASSFSRDNEQFF.

This chain links TRBV2 with TRBJ1-1, with D hard to call. Trimming removed 2 bases at V and 7 bases at J, with 8 bases between. This CDR3 is 12 amino acids long. The germline gives CDR1 SNHLY, CDR2 FYNNEI. CDR3 sequence (DNA): TGTGCCAGCAGTGAACAACGGATTGAAGCTTTCTTT. Its translation: CASSEQRIEAFF.

This sequence joins TRBV11-2 and TRBJ2-3; TRBD1 might be the D (5 bases). This CDR3 is 15 amino acids long. V lost 5 bases to trimming and J lost 2 bases, with 14 bases between them. The germline V gene has CDR1 SGHAT and CDR2 FQNNGV. The CDR3 DNA sequence: TGTGCCAGCAGCATTAACCCGACAGACACAGATACGCAGTATTTT. This gives the protein CASSINPTDTDTQYF. Using reference TRBV11-2 and TRBJ2-3 for the parts outside the CDR3, the full variable domain is EAGVAQSPRYKIIEKRQSVAFWCNPISGHATLYWYQQILGQGPKLLIQFQNNGVVDDSQLPKDRFSAERLKGVDSTLKIQPAKLEDSAVYLCASSINPTDTDTQYFGPGTRLTVL.

The rearrangement joins TRBV30 to TRBJ2-1; tentatively, D is TRBD1 (6 bases). Trimming removed 5 bases from V and 5 bases from J, with 13 bases in between. Germline values: CDR1 GTSNPN, CDR2 SVGIG (reference sequence). This CDR3 region has 13 residues. CDR3 coding DNA: TGTGCCTGGGGGGCAGGGGCAGACAATGAGCAGTTCTTC. This encodes CAWGAGADNEQFF.

This clone appeared a few times. The genes are TRBV19 and TRBJ2-1; TRBD2 agrees at 8 bases. Looked up from germline, CDR1 is LNHDA and CDR2 is SQIVND (reference sequence). The CDR3 length is 15 residues. V trimming: 6 bases; J trimming: 5 bases; junction bases outside the gene matches: 9. CDR3 in DNA: TGTGCCAGTAGCTTGACTAGCGCGCGGAACAATGAGCAGTTCTTC. It is translated as CASSLTSARNNEQFF.

This rearrangement joins TRBV14 to TRBJ2-3; 8 nucleotides match TRBD2. This CDR3 has 15 amino acids. Trimming at V came to 3 bases and at J to 3 bases, leaving 5 bases not matched to a gene. Looked up from germline, CDR1 is SGHDN and CDR2 is FVKESK. The CDR3 sequence: CASSQRSGRTDTQYF. In DNA, the CDR3 is TGTGCCAGCAGCCAGCGAAGCGGGAGAACAGATACGCAGTATTTT. The full variable domain, with the rest looked up from reference TRBV14 and TRBJ2-3, is EAGVTQFPSHSVIEKGQTVTLRCDPISGHDNLYWYRRVMGKEIKFLLHFVKESKQDESGMPNNRFLAERTGGTYSTLKVQPAELEDSGVYFCASSQRSGRTDTQYFGPGTRLTVL.

This clone turned up a few times. The CDR3 DNA is TGCACCTACGGACAGGGACCATCCTACAATGAGCAGTTCTTC. Its protein product is CTYGQGPSYNEQFF. The chain couples TRBV1 to TRBJ2-1; TRBD1, the D gene given by the table, was not confirmed from the DNA. TRBV1 is deemed a pseudogene. The CDR3 spans 14 residues.

This clone has more than one count but fewer than ten. The V gene is TRBV30, the J gene TRBJ2-7; 12 bases match TRBD2. In germline, CDR1 is GTSNPN, CDR2 SVGIG (reference sequence). V dropped 8 bases and J dropped 2; count of bases not matched to a gene: 7. The CDR3 has 14 amino acids. The CDR3 here is CALKGLAGPYEQYF. Here the CDR3 DNA reads TGTGCCCTCAAGGGACTAGCGGGTCCCTACGAGCAGTACTTC.

This chain links TRBV7-2 with TRBJ2-1; 8 bases align to TRBD2. This CDR3 contains 15 residues. The germline gives CDR1 SGHTA, CDR2 FQGNSA. Trimming cost V 2 bases and J 4 bases; bases outside gene matches: 4. In DNA, the CDR3 is TGTGCCAGCAGCTTATTGGCTAGCGGGTACAATGAGCAGTTCTTC. Translation gives CASSLLASGYNEQFF.

The chain employs TRBV23-1 and TRBJ1-5; D uncertain. TRBV23-1 is placed among ORFs of uncertain function. The CDR3 totals 14 residues. V was clipped by 3 bases and J by 4 bases, with 10 bases between them. CDR3 bases: TGCGCCAGCAGTCAGGAGGCGGGAAATCAGCCCCAGCATTTT. Amino acids: CASSQEAGNQPQHF.

The sample holds a few counts of this clone. The chain has TRBV27 and TRBJ2-7, with 11 positions matching TRBD1. The germline V gene encodes CDR1 MNHEY and CDR2 SMNVEV (reference sequence). The J segment lost 3 bases and the V segment lost 9 bases, leaving 4 bases of the junction unmatched. The CDR3 runs 13 residues. The CDR3 reads CASAGTGGYEQYF. CDR3 coding DNA: TGTGCCAGTGCCGGGACAGGGGGCTACGAGCAGTACTTC.

The V gene is TRBV9, the J gene TRBJ2-2; the D gene is possibly TRBD2 (5 bases). The CDR3 loop spans 14 amino acids. CDR1 is SGDLS, CDR2 YYNGEE, per germline. V was pared by 0 bases and J by 7 bases, with 10 bases between. CDR3 sequence (DNA): TGTGCCAGCAGCGTAGAGGGAGTGAGCGGGGAGCTGTTTTTT. Translation gives CASSVEGVSGELFF.

V is TRBV5-1 and J is TRBJ2-3, with no clear D. The CDR3 is 16 amino acids. Germline loops: CDR1 SGHRS, CDR2 YFSETQ. The germline V and J ends were trimmed by 2 bases and 0 bases, with 13 bases remaining between them. The CDR3 coding sequence is TGCGCCAGCAGCTTCCTACGGAGAACTAGCACAGATACGCAGTATTTT. Translating it yields CASSFLRRTSTDTQYF.

CDR3 DNA sequence: TGCAGCGTTGTATACGTAGCAGGGGGGGCCAATGAGCAGTTCTTC. This sequence encodes CSVVYVAGGANEQFF. V is TRBV29-1 and J is TRBJ2-1; the D gene could be TRBD1 or TRBD2 (7 bases each). V was trimmed by 4 bases and J by 6 bases, leaving 19 bases between them. Looked up from germline, CDR1 is SQVTM and CDR2 is ANQGSEA. The CDR3 is 15 amino acids.

J is TRBJ2-7 and V is TRBV29-1; D not resolved. V gave up 1 base and J gave up 2 bases, with 9 bases separating them. Germline-derived CDR1 and CDR2 are SQVTM and ANQGSEA. The CDR3 contains 13 residues. Written as DNA, the CDR3 is TGCAGCGTTGAAGTAACTGGTACCTACGAGCAGTACTTC. Translated, it gives CSVEVTGTYEQYF.

This clone was detected only a few times. The V call is TRBV28, the J call TRBJ2-1; possibly TRBD2 for D (6 bases). The V and J ends lost 4 bases and 8 bases respectively, with 18 bases between them. The CDR3 has 15 residues. CDR1 is MDHEN, CDR2 SYDVKM, per germline. CDR3 sequence (DNA): TGTGCCAGCAGTTCGGGAGCCCAGGGCGGGCATGAGCAGTTCTTC. Its translation is CASSSGAQGGHEQFF.

This clone has just a few counts. V and J are TRBV4-1 and TRBJ2-3, with D maybe TRBD1 (7 bases). Per germline, CDR1 MGHRA and CDR2 YSYEKL. CDR3 length equals 16 residues. V was shortened by 3 bases and J by 4 bases, with 17 bases between the two germline ends. Written as DNA, the CDR3 is TGCGCCAGCAGCCAGCTCCCCCAGGGGGGAGCAGATACGCAGTATTTT. Residues: CASSQLPQGGADTQYF.

The chain uses TRBV5-4 and TRBJ2-1, with 13 positions matching TRBD2. The CDR3 has 19 amino acids. CDR1 is SGHNT and CDR2 is YYREEE in the germline V gene (reference sequence). After removal of 2 bases from V and 2 bases from J, the junction contained 10 bases not matched to a gene. The CDR3 protein is CASSFGTSGNAAPYNEQFF. CDR3 sequence (DNA): TGTGCCAGCAGCTTTGGGACTAGCGGGAATGCGGCCCCCTACAATGAGCAGTTCTTC. Looking up the rest from reference TRBV5-4 and TRBJ2-1 gives the full variable domain: ETGVTQSPTHLIKTRGQQVTLRCSSQSGHNTVSWYQQALGQGPQFIFQYYREEENGRGNFPPRFSGLQFPNYSSELNVNALELDDSALYLCASSFGTSGNAAPYNEQFFGPGTRLTVL.

The V gene is TRBV7-6, the J gene TRBJ2-1; 10 nucleotides line up with TRBD2. The CDR3 spans 14 residues. V lost 5 bases to trimming and J lost 12 bases; unmatched junction nucleotides: 10. Germline V gene sequence: CDR1 SGHVS, CDR2 FNYEAQ. The CDR3 DNA sequence: TGTGCCAGCAGCGAGGGACTAGCGCTTATGGCGCAGTTCTTC. This gives the protein CASSEGLALMAQFF.